Here is one TCR beta chain with its context. As yet, its antigen is unknown. The source of the sample is a study of post-analysis software for immune sequencing data. This CDR3 comprises 12 residues. Per the germline V gene, CDR1 is MNHEY and CDR2 is SVGEGT. Unique molecular identifiers were built into the TCR beta cDNA libraries. TCRdb passed the PCR reads through MiXCR, listing each CDR3 protein once. The table has roughly 650,000 distinct CDR3 sequences, 59% seen once. General study points: Patients used five TRBV segments, including TRBV5-6, TRBV5-1 and TRBV20-1, more often than controls.

This rearrangement joins TRBV6-2 or TRBV6-3 to TRBJ2-4; no firm D call. The J call may not be correct, given that the DNA end is closer to TRBJ2-5. This clonotype originated in a girl aged 2 to 10 with multiple sclerosis. The sample was blood. CDR3 sequence: CASSHSEETQYF. For the CDR3, the DNA is TGTGCCAGCAGTCATAGTGAAGAGACCCAGTACTTC.